Below, one TCR beta chain is given with its context. Each HIV-infected participant was given treatment in the United States. V lost 5 bases, J lost 0 bases, and 4 bases lay in between. The CDR3 contains 12 residues. Germline-derived CDR1 and CDR2 are SGHDT and YYEEEE. Samples were assayed with immunoSEQ v3.0 at survey level. This table comes from immunoSEQ multiplex PCR, and its TCRdb copy is limited to in-frame clones, with some not included. This table has 35,000 to 45,000 clones, 75% to 90% appearing once. The data were obtained in a study of long-term antiretroviral therapy in people with HIV. The sequences come from unsorted PBMCs, collected just before starting antiretroviral therapy. The receptor was isolated from a woman aged 18-30 years with HIV. The chain combines TRBV5-6 with TRBJ2-3, with D unresolved. As DNA, the CDR3 is TGTGCCAGCAGTAGTAGCACAGATACGCAGTATTTT. It specifies CASSSSTDTQYF. The full variable domain, rest sourced from reference TRBV5-6 and TRBJ2-3, is DAGVTQSPTHLIKTRGQQVTLRCSPKSGHDTVSWYQQALGQGPQFIFQYYEEEERQRGNFPDRFSGHQFPNYSSELNVNALLLGDSALYLCASSSSTDTQYFGPGTRLTVL.